This TCR beta chain was retrieved from a study of T cells after yellow fever vaccination. Overall study results and limits: The secondary response was weaker, and its peak arrived faster, on day 5 versus 15. The CD4 and CD8 compartments had a small share of their clonotypes in common.

Comments on this clonotype: Its antigen is unknown.

With V trimmed by 2 bases and J by 4 bases, 3 bases remained unmatched. CDR3 length: 15 residues. Germline CDR1 and CDR2: MGHDK and SYGVNS. A universal primer site and UMIs were added as TCR cDNA was made by 5'RACE template switching. A single record per CDR3 protein comes from TCRdb applying MiXCR to the 5' RACE reads. The table lists some 350,000 distinct CDR3 sequences, roughly 11% of them singletons. The genes are TRBV25-1 and TRBJ2-4; 9 bases map to TRBD2. The TCR originated in a man between 18 and 29 years old who received the YFV17D yellow fever vaccine. This sample comprised PBMCs, obtained on the day of the first yellow fever vaccination. The CDR3 region is CASSEAGLAKNIQYF. The DNA of the CDR3 is TGTGCCAGCAGTGAAGCGGGACTAGCAAAAAACATTCAGTACTTC.